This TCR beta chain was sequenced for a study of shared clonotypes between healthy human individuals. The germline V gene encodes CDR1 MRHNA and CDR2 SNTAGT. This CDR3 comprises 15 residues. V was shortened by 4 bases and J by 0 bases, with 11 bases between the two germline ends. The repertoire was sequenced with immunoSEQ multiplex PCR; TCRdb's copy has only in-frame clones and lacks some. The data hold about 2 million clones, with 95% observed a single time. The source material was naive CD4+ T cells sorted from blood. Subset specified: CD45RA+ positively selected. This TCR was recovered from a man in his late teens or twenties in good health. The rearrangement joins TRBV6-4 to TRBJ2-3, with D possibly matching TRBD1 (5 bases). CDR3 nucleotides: TGTGCCAGCAGTGCTCAGGGCTCTAGCACAGATACGCAGTATTTT. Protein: CASSAQGSSTDTQYF.